Each of the 8 T cell receptor beta chains below was sequenced from the same sample in a study of blood T cell repertoires in COVID-19. Clones were read by immunoSEQ multiplex PCR, and TCRdb kept only the in-frame ones, dropping some. The sample contains about 370,000 clones, more than 70% of which appear only once. Sequenced: peripheral blood. These receptors all stem from a woman in her twenties or thirties with COVID-19, enrolled during active disease.

The genes are TRBV29-1 and TRBJ1-1; tentative D call: TRBD1 (5 bases). Per germline, CDR1 SQVTM and CDR2 ANQGSEA. This CDR3 has 15 residues. The germline V and J ends were trimmed by 4 bases and 1 base, with 16 bases remaining between them. In nucleotides, the CDR3 is TGCAGCGTTGTTGATCCGATAACAGGGAACACTGAAGCTTTCTTT. Its translation: CSVVDPITGNTEAFF.

The chain employs TRBV19 and TRBJ2-3, with D uncertain. The germline gives CDR1 LNHDA, CDR2 SQIVND (reference sequence). CDR3 length: 14 amino acids. V was pared by 7 bases and J by 0 bases, with 11 bases between. The CDR3 DNA reads as TGTGCCAGTACACCAGGCCCTAGCACAGATACGCAGTATTTT. It is translated as CASTPGPSTDTQYF.

In DNA, the CDR3 is TGCGCCAGCCGCCGGGGGAGGGACACCCTGAACACCGGGGAGCTGTTTTTT. The encoded protein is CASRRGRDTLNTGELFF. V usage is TRBV4-1 and J usage is TRBJ2-2; a possible D gene is TRBD2 (7 bases). The CDR3 extends over 17 amino acids. Trimming stripped 8 bases from V and 1 base from J, with 20 bases between. Germline CDR1 and CDR2: MGHRA and YSYEKL.

The chain links TRBV12-5 to TRBJ1-2; D might be TRBD1 (6 bases). V was trimmed by 5 bases and J by 4 bases, leaving 20 bases between them. CDR1 and CDR2 (germline): LGHNT, FRNRAP. The CDR3 totals 16 residues. The CDR3 bases are TGTGCTAGTGGTCCCTGGGGAGGGGGGACTTCCTATGGCTACACCTTC. This codes for CASGPWGGGTSYGYTF.

The rearrangement joins TRBV9 to TRBJ1-2, with D possibly being TRBD1 (6 bases). V gave up 4 bases and J gave up 8 bases, with 15 bases separating them. Germline assignment: CDR1 SGDLS and CDR2 YYNGEE. This CDR3 has 13 amino acids. This CDR3 is CASSPTGMGGYTF. In nucleotides, the CDR3 is TGTGCCAGCAGCCCAACAGGGATGGGAGGCTACACCTTC.

The chain links TRBV15 to TRBJ2-7, with D perhaps matching TRBD2 (6 bases). Germline CDR1 is LNHNV and CDR2 is YYDKDF (reference sequence). The V gene lost 8 bases and the J gene lost 3 bases, with 20 bases spanning the gap. This CDR3 region has 15 residues. CDR3 region: CATSTLGDSNYEQYF. The CDR3 bases are TGTGCCACCTCTACCTTGGGGGACTCGAACTACGAGCAGTACTTC.

The rearrangement joins TRBV4-1 to TRBJ2-5; no clear D gene. The CDR3 extends over 14 amino acids. Deletions cut 0 bases from V and 4 bases from J, with 9 bases between. Germline V gene sequence: CDR1 MGHRA, CDR2 YSYEKL. The CDR3 region has the DNA TGCGCCAGCAGCCAAGAAAGTTTCGGAGAGACCCAGTACTTC. Translated, it gives CASSQESFGETQYF.

CDR3 amino acids: CAGTGTSGTKPRWEYV. The CDR3 bases are TGTGCCGGTACCGGGACTAGCGGGACGAAACCCCGTTGGGAGTACGTC. The chain links TRBV11-3 to TRBJ2-7; 13 nucleotides align to TRBD2. The length of the CDR3 is 16 residues. The V gene's germline CDR1 is SGHNT and CDR2 YENEEA. Trimming at V came to 11 bases and at J to 11 bases, leaving 21 bases not matched to a gene.